The sequence of this T cell receptor beta chain was determined in a study of blood T cell repertoires in COVID-19. Study-level information: Nucleic acid was either cDNA or gDNA, and it came from T cells, B-cell-depleted T cells, or PBMCs.

In its sample, this clone was seen once. Germline V CDR1 and CDR2: GTSNPN, SVGIG (reference sequence). Trimming cost V 2 bases and J 8 bases, with 10 bases left between them. The CDR3 consists of 13 residues. The table came from immunoSEQ multiplex PCR; TCRdb's copy has only in-frame clones and leaves some out. The data hold about 350,000 clones, with under 95% observed a single time. The sequenced sample was peripheral blood. The chain uses TRBV30 and TRBJ1-6; D uncertain. The origin of this receptor is a young woman who had recovered from COVID-19. This chain's CDR3 is CAWSQQADSPLHF. CDR3 nucleotides: TGTGCCTGGAGTCAACAAGCGGATTCACCCCTCCACTTT.